These 17 T cell receptor beta chains were sequenced from one sample in a study of T cells in Graves' hyperthyroidism and ophthalmopathy. Amplification yielded TCR beta CDR3 regions, with RNA transcripts as the source. The TCR CDR3 was amplified in a first-round RT-PCR using the HTBI primer set. One entry per CDR3 protein results from TCRdb running MiXCR on the multiplex PCR reads. The sample contains 500,000 to 650,000 distinct CDR3 sequences, around 13% of which appear only once. The sequenced sample consisted of blood. The receptor source for this set is a woman aged 45-65 years with Graves' ophthalmopathy.

This clonotype was observed a few times. The gene calls are TRBV19 and TRBJ2-3, with 7 bases matching TRBD2. The trim removed 7 bases at V and 2 bases at J, leaving 3 bases unmatched. Germline V gives CDR1 LNHDA, CDR2 SQIVND (reference sequence). The CDR3 length is 13 residues. CDR3 bases: TGTGCCAGTACTCGGGACTACACAGATACGCAGTATTTT. Residues: CASTRDYTDTQYF.

A note on this clonotype: Just one base apart from a much larger clone, this may be a read error. The chain links TRBV11-2 to TRBJ1-6; no firm D call. CDR3 length: 18 residues. In germline, CDR1 is SGHAT, CDR2 FQNNGV. Trimming cost V 2 bases and J 2 bases, with 16 bases left between them. CDR3 in DNA: TGTGCCAGCAGCTTATTCTCTGCATCCAGCCCCTATAATTCACCCCTCCACTTT. Its protein is CASSLFSASSPYNSPLHF.

A note on this clonotype: The germline gene is not matched at one end of the junction; a read error may be the cause. The chain recombines TRBV27 with TRBJ1-1, with D unresolved. This CDR3 region has 15 residues. Germline V gives CDR1 MNHEY, CDR2 SMNVEV (reference sequence). The CDR3 region has the DNA TGTGCCAGCAGTGCCACATCGATTAAGAAGACTGAAGTTTTCTTT. Protein sequence: CASSATSIKKTEVFF.

This clonotype was seen many times. The genes are TRBV27 and TRBJ2-7; TRBD2 aligns across 15 bases. The CDR3 extends over 15 amino acids. The trim removed 7 bases at V and 4 bases at J, leaving 5 bases unmatched. CDR1 MNHEY and CDR2 SMNVEV come from the germline V gene (reference sequence). The CDR3 loop reads CASKFGLAGGYEQYF. In nucleotides, the CDR3 is TGTGCCAGCAAATTTGGACTAGCGGGAGGGTACGAGCAGTACTTC.

This clonotype appeared many times. The gene calls are TRBV18 and TRBJ2-5, with D hard to call. The CDR3 runs to 15 residues. Germline loops: CDR1 KGHSH, CDR2 LQKENI. V dropped 3 bases and J dropped 1 base, with 12 bases sitting between them. The CDR3 sequence: CASSPLGIPQETQYF. The CDR3 DNA reads as TGTGCCAGCTCACCTTTGGGGATCCCCCAAGAGACCCAGTACTTC.

This clonotype appeared a few times. The gene calls are TRBV29-1 and TRBJ1-2; 8 bases line up with TRBD1. This CDR3 contains 14 residues. Germline V gene sequence: CDR1 SQVTM, CDR2 ANQGSEA. Unmatched junction bases numbered 7, after V lost 4 bases and J lost 3 bases. In DNA form, the CDR3 reads TGCAGCGTTGGACGACAGGGGATAGACTATGGCTACACCTTC. Translating gives CSVGRQGIDYGYTF. Complete variable domain (other parts from reference TRBV29-1 and TRBJ1-2): SAVISQKPSRDICQRGTSLTIQCQVDSQVTMMFWYRQQPGQSLTLIATANQGSEATYESGFVIDKFPISRPNLTFSTLTVSNMSPEDSSIYLCSVGRQGIDYGYTFGSGTRLTVV.

The sample holds many counts of this clonotype. The chain joins TRBV14 to TRBJ2-7; D is uncertain. Germline-derived CDR1 and CDR2 are SGHDN and FVKESK. The CDR3 is 13 residues long. The germline V and J ends were trimmed by 1 base and 3 bases, with 7 bases remaining between them. CDR3 in amino acids: CASSQVIVYEQYF. The CDR3 DNA reads as TGTGCCAGCAGCCAAGTGATAGTCTACGAGCAGTACTTC.

The V call is TRBV29-1, the J call TRBJ2-7; the match to TRBD1 covers 9 bases. Germline V gene data show CDR1 as SQVTM and CDR2 as ANQGSEA. The CDR3 has 13 residues. V trimming: 4 bases; J trimming: 3 bases; junction bases outside the gene matches: 4. The CDR3 loop reads CSVVKDRGYEQYF. CDR3 sequence (DNA): TGCAGCGTTGTAAAGGACAGGGGCTACGAGCAGTACTTC.

This clonotype has ten or more counts. V gene TRBV20-1 combines with J gene TRBJ2-7; possibly TRBD2 for D (6 bases). This CDR3 comprises 17 residues. The germline CDR1 and CDR2 sequences are DFQATT and SNEGSKA (reference sequence). Trimming stripped 0 bases from V and 3 bases from J, with 21 bases between. CDR3 sequence reads: CSARDRVRGGRLYEQYF. DNA for the CDR3: TGCAGTGCTAGAGATCGGGTGAGGGGAGGTAGGCTCTACGAGCAGTACTTC.

On this clonotype: This could be a read error, since a much larger clone is one nucleotide away. This chain connects TRBV28 to TRBJ2-3; D tentatively reads TRBD1 or TRBD2 (5 bases each). Trimming pared 8 bases from V and 7 bases from J, leaving 19 bases between. The CDR3 sequence is 14 residues long. The V gene's germline CDR1 is MDHEN and CDR2 SYDVKM. The CDR3 spells CASFGPGPPHTQYF. For the CDR3, the DNA is TGTGCCAGCTTTGGGCCGGGACCTCCTCATACGCAGTATTTT.

This clonotype was recorded at least ten times. This chain uses TRBV6-2 or TRBV6-3 with TRBJ2-5; 9 nucleotides align to TRBD2. The CDR3 runs to 15 residues. Trimming removed 0 bases from V and 5 bases from J; junction bases left unmatched: 4. Germline V CDR1 and CDR2: MNHEY, SVGEGT. CDR3: CASSYSRLAVETQYF. CDR3 nucleotide sequence: TGTGCCAGCAGTTACTCGCGACTAGCGGTGGAGACCCAGTACTTC.

This clonotype was recorded many times. V and J are TRBV2 and TRBJ1-5; D gene unclear. V lost 5 bases and J 3 bases, leaving 14 bases between the germline ends. The CDR3 sequence is 15 residues long. Per germline, CDR1 SNHLY and CDR2 FYNNEI. The CDR3 nucleotides are TGTGCCAGCAGTAAATATCCAGACGACAATCAGCCCCAGCATTTT. It translates to CASSKYPDDNQPQHF.

In this sample, this clonotype turned up many times. The J gene is TRBJ2-5, the V gene TRBV28; D gene ambiguous. The CDR3 extends over 14 amino acids. CDR1 and CDR2 from the germline V gene are MDHEN and SYDVKM. V was pared by 5 bases and J by 1 base, with 11 bases between. Written as DNA, the CDR3 is TGTGCCAGCAGTCCCCAGGCTTCCCAAGAGACCCAGTACTTC. This gives the protein CASSPQASQETQYF.

This clonotype was seen only a few times. V is TRBV4-2 and J is TRBJ2-4; 8 nucleotides agree with TRBD1. The CDR3 consists of 15 residues. From germline, CDR1 is LGHNA and CDR2 YNFKEQ. V shed 3 bases and J 0 bases; nucleotides not matched to a gene: 1. The CDR3 nucleotides read TGTGCCAGCAGCCAGGGACAGGAAGCCAAAAACATTCAGTACTTC. Its translation is CASSQGQEAKNIQYF.

The chain recombines TRBV19 with TRBJ1-6; unclear D gene. Per germline, CDR1 LNHDA and CDR2 SQIVND (reference sequence). The CDR3 runs 15 residues. Trimming took 4 bases from V and 5 from J, leaving 12 bases between them. CDR3 nucleotide sequence: TGTGCCAGTAGTACCCGGACCGATGATAATTCACCCCTCCACTTT. This translates into CASSTRTDDNSPLHF.

The table lists this clonotype with many counts. The rearrangement uses TRBV6-2 or TRBV6-3 and TRBJ2-5; D gene unclear. V was pared by 6 bases and J by 3 bases, with 8 bases between. The CDR3 is 12 residues long. Germline values: CDR1 MNHEY, CDR2 SVGEGT. Here the CDR3 reads CASSPGEETQYF. The CDR3 nucleotides are TGTGCCAGCAGCCCGGGCGAAGAGACCCAGTACTTC.

This clonotype appeared a few times. This sequence joins TRBV5-1 and TRBJ1-3, with D hard to call. There are 14 residues in the CDR3. Germline CDR1 reads SGHRS; CDR2 reads YFSETQ. The V gene lost 2 bases and the J gene lost 0 bases, with 6 bases spanning the gap. The CDR3 here is CASSLRPSGNTIYF. The CDR3, as DNA: TGCGCCAGCAGCTTAAGGCCCTCTGGAAACACCATATATTTT.